The entry below gives a single TCR beta chain sequence along with its context. This clonotype was seen only a few times. No antigen is known for it. Within one base of it there is no much larger clone, and no base qualities were kept. The data derive from a study of T-cell reconstitution after alpha-beta-depleted transplantation in children listed by TCRdb under 2016. Notes on the research overall: Using TCR repertoire profiling, the study followed T-cell immune reconstitution in a quantitative way in children after TCRalphabeta/CD19-depleted allogeneic hematopoietic cell transplantation. Broader findings and caveats from the paper: The apparently early alphabetaT-cell count recovery about two months after transplant was reportedly dependent on only several hundred rapidly expanded clones derived from non-depleted graft cells. In some patients, high TCRbeta diversity at day 60 was attributed to recipient T cells and intrathymic progenitors that had survived conditioning. Hyperexpanded clone frequencies declined over subsequent months; after one year, T-cell counts and TCRbeta diversity were mostly attributed to newly produced T cells.

Library preparation was by PCR. Sequencing was carried out with an Illumina HiSeq 2500. Molecular barcoding was employed in the preparation of TCR libraries, with unique molecular identifiers being used to normalize TCRbeta repertoire quantification. Clones were called with MiXCR by TCRdb after fastp trimmed the public reads at Q25, and only in-frame beta chains were retained. A single entry per CDR3 protein holds the most common genes and DNA from its merged rows. Within this sample are hundreds of thousands of distinct CDR3 sequences, with under 20% of them counted one time only. The ten largest make up approximately 38% of the sample. The sample's treatment or condition label, decoded: allogeneic hematopoietic cell transplantation with graft depleted of TCRalphabeta T cells and CD19 B cells. The children who served as transplant recipients had been given grafts of TCRalphabeta/CD19-depleted allogeneic hematopoietic cells.

This specimen consisted of PBMCs, mostly from graft donor cells, obtained 360 days after TCRalphabeta/CD19-depleted stem cell transplant. The sequence was collected from a male patient aged 2 to 10 who had a stem cell transplant for acute lymphoblastic leukemia, so the T cells may come from the graft donor.

CDR3 region: CASSPSPSYNSPLHF. The DNA sequence follows: TGTGCCAGCAGCCCTAGTCCCTCCTATAATTCACCCCTCCACTTT. This sequence uses TRBV7-6 and TRBJ1-6, with the identity of the D gene unclear. Trimming at the junction amounts to 5 bases on V and 0 bases on J, and the germline ends lie 8 bases apart. According to the germline V gene, CDR1 reads SGHVS and CDR2 reads FNYEAQ. Counted from cysteine to phenylalanine, this CDR3 has 15 amino acids. The only DNA kept is the CDR3, 45 bases in frame from the first base.